The 5 T cell receptor beta chains reported below all come from one sample, sequenced in a study of cytomegalovirus exposure and HLA in healthy donors. The study ran its PCR with 60 Vbeta and 13 Jbeta primers. Assay used: immunoSEQ multiplex PCR; TCRdb lists only in-frame clones, some missing. The sample consists of under 150,000 clones, just over 70% of them appearing once. Sample: PBMCs. Receptors were obtained from a woman aged 60 to 75 in good health and CMV-seropositive.

The V call is TRBV18, the J call TRBJ1-1, with TRBD1 matching 9 bases. V was clipped by 6 bases and J by 1 base; unmatched bases: 12. CDR1 is KGHSH, CDR2 LQKENI, per germline. The CDR3 contains 17 residues. Written as DNA, the CDR3 is TGTGCCAGCTCTCCGGGACAGGGTTGGAGCAGGAACACTGAAGCTTTCTTT. As protein: CASSPGQGWSRNTEAFF.

This chain uses TRBV9 with TRBJ2-3; D is undetermined. This CDR3 spans 16 amino acids. V lost 0 bases and J lost 2, with 13 bases in between. Germline V gives CDR1 SGDLS, CDR2 YYNGEE. CDR3 region: CASSVAYTNPTDTQYF. DNA for the CDR3: TGTGCCAGCAGCGTAGCATACACTAACCCCACAGATACGCAGTATTTT.

The chain uses TRBV21-1 and TRBJ1-5; the DNA was not used to check the table's D call, TRBD1. TRBV21-1 is marked as a pseudogene. This CDR3 has 17 amino acids. The DNA of the CDR3 is TGTGCCAGCAGCAAAGACCCGGAGACAGTTAGCAATCAGCCCCAGCATTTT. It codes for CASSKDPETVSNQPQHF.

This chain joins TRBV2 and TRBJ1-1, with TRBD1 as a possible D gene (5 bases). CDR1 and CDR2 (germline): SNHLY, FYNNEI. The CDR3 length is 16 residues. V was trimmed by 8 bases and J by 2 bases, leaving 21 bases between them. CDR3 nucleotide sequence: TGTGCCAGCGCCCCAGTCAGGGCAGGCCCAAACACTGAAGCTTTCTTT. It specifies CASAPVRAGPNTEAFF.

V gene TRBV9 combines with J gene TRBJ1-4; D possibly corresponds to TRBD1 (5 bases). The V end lost 4 bases, the J end lost 8 bases, and 18 bases lay between the germline ends. CDR1 SGDLS and CDR2 YYNGEE come from the germline V gene. The CDR3 spans 15 residues. The CDR3 protein is CASSPEGLRGEKLFF. The CDR3 region has the DNA TGTGCCAGCAGCCCCGAAGGGTTGCGGGGGGAAAAACTGTTTTTT.